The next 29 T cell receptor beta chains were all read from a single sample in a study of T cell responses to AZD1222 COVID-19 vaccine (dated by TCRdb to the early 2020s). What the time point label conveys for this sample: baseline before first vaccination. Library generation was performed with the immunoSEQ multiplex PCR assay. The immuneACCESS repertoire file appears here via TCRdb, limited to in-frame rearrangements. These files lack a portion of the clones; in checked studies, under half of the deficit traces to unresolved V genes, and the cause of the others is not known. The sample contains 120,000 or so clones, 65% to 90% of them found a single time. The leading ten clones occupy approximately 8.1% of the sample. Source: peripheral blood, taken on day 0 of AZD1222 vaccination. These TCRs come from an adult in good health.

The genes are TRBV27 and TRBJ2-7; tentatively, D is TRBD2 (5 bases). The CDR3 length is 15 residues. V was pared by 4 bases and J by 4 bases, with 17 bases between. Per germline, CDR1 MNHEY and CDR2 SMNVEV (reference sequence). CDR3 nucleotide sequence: TGTGCCAGCAGTTCAGCGGCTGGGAATGGGTACGAGCAGTACTTC. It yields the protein CASSSAAGNGYEQYF.

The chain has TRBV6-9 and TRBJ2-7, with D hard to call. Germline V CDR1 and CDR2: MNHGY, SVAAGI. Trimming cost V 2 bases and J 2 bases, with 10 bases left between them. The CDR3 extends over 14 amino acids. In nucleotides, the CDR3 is TGTGCCAGCAGTTATCTAGAGACAACCTACGAGCAGTACTTC. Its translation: CASSYLETTYEQYF.

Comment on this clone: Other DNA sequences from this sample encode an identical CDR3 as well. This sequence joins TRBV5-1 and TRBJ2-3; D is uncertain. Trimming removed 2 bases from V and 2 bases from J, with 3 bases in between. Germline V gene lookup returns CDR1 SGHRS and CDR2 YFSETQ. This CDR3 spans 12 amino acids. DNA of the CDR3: TGCGCCAGCAGCTTCAACACAGATACGCAGTATTTT. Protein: CASSFNTDTQYF.

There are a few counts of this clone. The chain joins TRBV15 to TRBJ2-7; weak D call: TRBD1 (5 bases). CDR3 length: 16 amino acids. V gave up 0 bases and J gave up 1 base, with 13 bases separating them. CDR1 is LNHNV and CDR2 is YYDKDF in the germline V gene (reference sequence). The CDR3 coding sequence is TGTGCCACCAGCAGAGATGGGCAGGGTGATTCCTACGAGCAGTACTTC. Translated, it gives CATSRDGQGDSYEQYF.

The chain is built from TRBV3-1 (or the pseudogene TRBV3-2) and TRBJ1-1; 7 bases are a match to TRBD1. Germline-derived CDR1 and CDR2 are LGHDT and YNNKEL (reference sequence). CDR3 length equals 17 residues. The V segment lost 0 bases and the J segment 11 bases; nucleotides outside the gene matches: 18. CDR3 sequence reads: CASSQDLAQGGSRGAFF. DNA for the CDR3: TGTGCCAGCAGCCAAGATCTTGCGCAGGGTGGCTCCAGGGGGGCTTTCTTT.

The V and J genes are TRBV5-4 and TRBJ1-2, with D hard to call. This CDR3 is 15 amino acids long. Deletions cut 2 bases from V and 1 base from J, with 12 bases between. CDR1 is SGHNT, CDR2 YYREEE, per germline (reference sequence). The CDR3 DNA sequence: TGTGCCAGCAGCTTAGCTACCGGGTTTAACTATGGCTACACCTTC. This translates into CASSLATGFNYGYTF.

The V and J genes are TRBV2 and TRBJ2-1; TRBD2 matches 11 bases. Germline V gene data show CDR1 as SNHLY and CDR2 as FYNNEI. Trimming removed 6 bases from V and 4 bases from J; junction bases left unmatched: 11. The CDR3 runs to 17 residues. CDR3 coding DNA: TGTGCCAGCAGAGCCCTGGGACTAGCGGATAAGTACAATGAGCAGTTCTTC. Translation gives CASRALGLADKYNEQFF. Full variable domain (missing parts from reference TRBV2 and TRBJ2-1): EPEVTQTPSHQVTQMGQEVILRCVPISNHLYFYWYRQILGQKVEFLVSFYNNEISEKSEIFDDQFSVERPDGSNFTLKIRSTKLEDSAMYFCASRALGLADKYNEQFFGPGTRLTVL.

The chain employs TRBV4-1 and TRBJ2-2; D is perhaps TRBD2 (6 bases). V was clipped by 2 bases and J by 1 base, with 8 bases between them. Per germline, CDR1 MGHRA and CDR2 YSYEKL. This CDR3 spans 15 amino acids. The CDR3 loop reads CASSQRDWNTGELFF. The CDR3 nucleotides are TGCGCCAGCAGCCAAAGGGACTGGAACACCGGGGAGCTGTTTTTT.

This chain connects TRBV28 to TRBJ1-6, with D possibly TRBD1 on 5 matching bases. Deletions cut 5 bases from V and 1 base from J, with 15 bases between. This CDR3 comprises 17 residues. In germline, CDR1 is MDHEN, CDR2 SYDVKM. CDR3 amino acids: CASSLLWGRSYNSPLHF. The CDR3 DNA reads TGTGCCAGCAGTCTACTATGGGGCAGATCCTATAATTCACCCCTCCACTTT.

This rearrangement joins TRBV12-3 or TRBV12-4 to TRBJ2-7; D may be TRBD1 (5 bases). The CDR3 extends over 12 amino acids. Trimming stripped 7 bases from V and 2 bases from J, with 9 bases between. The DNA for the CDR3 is TGTGCCAGCAATCAGGGTACCTACGAGCAGTACTTC. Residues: CASNQGTYEQYF.

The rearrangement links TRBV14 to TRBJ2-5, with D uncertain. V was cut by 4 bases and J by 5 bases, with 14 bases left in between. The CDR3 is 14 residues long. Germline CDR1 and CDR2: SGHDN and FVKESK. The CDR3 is CASSRVSRAETQYF. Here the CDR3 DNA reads TGTGCCAGCAGCCGAGTTTCCCGTGCGGAGACCCAGTACTTC.

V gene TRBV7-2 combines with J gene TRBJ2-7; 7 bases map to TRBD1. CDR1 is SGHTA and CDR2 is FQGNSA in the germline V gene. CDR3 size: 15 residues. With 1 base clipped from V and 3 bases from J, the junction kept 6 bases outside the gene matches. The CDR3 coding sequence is TGTGCCAGCAGCTTAGTTAGACAGGGATTCTACGAGCAGTACTTC. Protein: CASSLVRQGFYEQYF.

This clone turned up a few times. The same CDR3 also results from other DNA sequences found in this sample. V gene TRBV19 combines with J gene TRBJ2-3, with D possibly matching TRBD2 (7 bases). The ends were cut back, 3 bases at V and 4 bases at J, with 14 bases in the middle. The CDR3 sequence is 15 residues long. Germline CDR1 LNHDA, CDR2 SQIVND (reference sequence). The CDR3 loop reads CASSIRGGAADTQYF. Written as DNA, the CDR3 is TGTGCCAGTAGTATTAGGGGGGGGGCTGCAGATACGCAGTATTTT.

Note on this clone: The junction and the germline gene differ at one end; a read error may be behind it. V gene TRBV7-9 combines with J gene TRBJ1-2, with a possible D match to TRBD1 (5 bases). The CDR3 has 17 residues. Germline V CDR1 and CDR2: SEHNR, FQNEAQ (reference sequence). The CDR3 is CASSVAEGTTINYGYTF. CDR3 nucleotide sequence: TGTGCCAGCAGCGTAGCCGAAGGGACGACGATAAACTATGGCTACACCTTC. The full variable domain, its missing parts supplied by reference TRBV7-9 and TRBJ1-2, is DTGVSQNPRHKITKRGQNVTFRCDPISEHNRLYWYRQTLGQGPEFLTYFQNEAQLEKSRLLSDRFSAERPKGSFSTLEIQRTEQGDSAMYLCASSVAEGTTINYGYTFGSGTRLTVV.

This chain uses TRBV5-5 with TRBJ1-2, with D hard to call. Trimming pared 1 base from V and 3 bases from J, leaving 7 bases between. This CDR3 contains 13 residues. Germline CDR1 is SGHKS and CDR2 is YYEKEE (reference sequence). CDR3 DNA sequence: TGTGCCAGCAGCTTGTCCCTGCACTATGGCTACACCTTC. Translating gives CASSLSLHYGYTF.

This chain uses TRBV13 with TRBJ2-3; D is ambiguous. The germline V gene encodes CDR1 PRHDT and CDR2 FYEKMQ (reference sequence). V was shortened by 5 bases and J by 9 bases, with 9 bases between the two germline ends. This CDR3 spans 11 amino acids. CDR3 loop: CASSPTRTQYF. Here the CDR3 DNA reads TGTGCCAGCAGCCCAACGCGGACGCAGTATTTT.

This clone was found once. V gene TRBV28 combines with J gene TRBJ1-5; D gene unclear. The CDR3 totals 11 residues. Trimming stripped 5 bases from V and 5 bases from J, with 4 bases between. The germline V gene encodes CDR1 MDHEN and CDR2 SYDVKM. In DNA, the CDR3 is TGTGCCAGCAGTCGTTATCAGCCCCAGCATTTT. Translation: CASSRYQPQHF.

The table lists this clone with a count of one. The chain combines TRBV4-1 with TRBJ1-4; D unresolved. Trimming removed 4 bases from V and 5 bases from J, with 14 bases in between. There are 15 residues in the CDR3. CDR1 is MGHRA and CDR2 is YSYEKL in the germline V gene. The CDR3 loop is CASSLQEGRNEKLFF. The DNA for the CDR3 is TGCGCCAGCAGCCTCCAAGAAGGCAGGAATGAAAAACTGTTTTTT.

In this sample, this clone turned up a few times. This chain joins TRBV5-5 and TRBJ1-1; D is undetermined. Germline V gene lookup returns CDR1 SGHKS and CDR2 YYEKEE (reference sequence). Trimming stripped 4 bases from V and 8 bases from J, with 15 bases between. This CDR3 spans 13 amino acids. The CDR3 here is CASSRLGASEAFF. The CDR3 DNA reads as TGTGCCAGCAGCCGACTGGGAGCTTCGGAAGCTTTCTTT.

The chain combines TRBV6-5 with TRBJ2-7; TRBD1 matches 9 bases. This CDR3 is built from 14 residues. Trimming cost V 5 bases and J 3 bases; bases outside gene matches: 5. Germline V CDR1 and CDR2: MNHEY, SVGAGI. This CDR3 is CASSPPTGGYEQYF. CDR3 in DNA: TGTGCCAGCAGTCCGCCGACAGGGGGCTACGAGCAGTACTTC.

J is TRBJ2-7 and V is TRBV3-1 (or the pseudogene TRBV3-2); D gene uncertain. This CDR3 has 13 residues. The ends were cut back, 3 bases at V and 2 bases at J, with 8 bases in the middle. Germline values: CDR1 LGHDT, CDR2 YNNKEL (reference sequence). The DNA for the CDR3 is TGTGCCAGCAGCCAGGACCTGACCTACGAGCAGTACTTC. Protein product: CASSQDLTYEQYF.

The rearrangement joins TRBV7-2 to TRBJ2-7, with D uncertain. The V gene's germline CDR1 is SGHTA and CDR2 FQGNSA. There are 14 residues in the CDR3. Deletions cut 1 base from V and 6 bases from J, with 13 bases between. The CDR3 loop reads CASSLGDRVAEQYF. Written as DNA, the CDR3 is TGTGCCAGCAGCTTAGGAGATAGGGTTGCCGAGCAGTACTTC.

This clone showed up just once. CDR3 sequence reads: CASRSRDRGINTEAFF. CDR3 in DNA: TGTGCCAGCAGAAGCCGGGACAGGGGGATTAACACTGAAGCTTTCTTT. This chain links TRBV28 with TRBJ1-1; TRBD1 matches at 11 bases. The CDR3 spans 16 residues. CDR1 is MDHEN, CDR2 SYDVKM, per germline. V shed 6 bases, J shed 2 bases, and the junction held 8 bases outside the gene matches.

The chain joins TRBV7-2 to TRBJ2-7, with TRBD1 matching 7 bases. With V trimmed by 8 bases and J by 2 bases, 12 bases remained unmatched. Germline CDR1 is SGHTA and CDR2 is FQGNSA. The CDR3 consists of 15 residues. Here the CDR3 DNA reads TGTGCCAGCGGCATAGGCAGGGGGACAACCTACGAGCAGTACTTC. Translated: CASGIGRGTTYEQYF.

The DNA of the CDR3 is TGTGCCAGCAGCCTTAGCGGGGACTACACAGATACGCAGTATTTT. It is translated as CASSLSGDYTDTQYF. The chain couples TRBV7-8 to TRBJ2-3; 8 bases fit TRBD2. In germline, CDR1 is SGHVS, CDR2 FQNEAQ. The CDR3 is 15 amino acids. Germline trimming cut 5 bases from V and 2 bases from J; bases unmatched to any gene: 6.

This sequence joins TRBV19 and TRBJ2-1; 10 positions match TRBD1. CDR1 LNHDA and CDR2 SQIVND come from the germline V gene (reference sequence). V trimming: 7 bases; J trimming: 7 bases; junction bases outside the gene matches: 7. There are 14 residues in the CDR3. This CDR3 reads CASTDRGLENEQFF. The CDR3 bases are TGTGCCAGTACCGACAGGGGGCTAGAGAATGAGCAGTTCTTC. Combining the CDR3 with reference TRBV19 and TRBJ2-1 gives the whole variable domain DGGITQSPKYLFRKEGQNVTLSCEQNLNHDAMYWYRQDPGQGLRLIYYSQIVNDFQKGDIAEGYSVSREKKESFPLTVTSAQKNPTAFYLCASTDRGLENEQFFGPGTRLTVL.

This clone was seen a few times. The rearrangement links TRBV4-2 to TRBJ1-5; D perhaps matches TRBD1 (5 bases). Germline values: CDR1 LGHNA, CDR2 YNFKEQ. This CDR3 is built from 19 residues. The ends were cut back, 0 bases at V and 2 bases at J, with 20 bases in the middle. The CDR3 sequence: CASSQEGAGPNLGNQPQHF. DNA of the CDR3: TGTGCCAGCAGCCAAGAAGGAGCAGGGCCAAACTTGGGCAATCAGCCCCAGCATTTT.

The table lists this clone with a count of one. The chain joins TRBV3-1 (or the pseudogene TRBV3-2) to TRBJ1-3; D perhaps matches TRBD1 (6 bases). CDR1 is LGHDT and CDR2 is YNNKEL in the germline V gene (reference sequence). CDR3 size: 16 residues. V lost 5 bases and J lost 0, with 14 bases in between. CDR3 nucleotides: TGTGCCAGCAGCTTCAGGGGCCTGAGCTCTGGAAACACCATATATTTT. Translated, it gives CASSFRGLSSGNTIYF.

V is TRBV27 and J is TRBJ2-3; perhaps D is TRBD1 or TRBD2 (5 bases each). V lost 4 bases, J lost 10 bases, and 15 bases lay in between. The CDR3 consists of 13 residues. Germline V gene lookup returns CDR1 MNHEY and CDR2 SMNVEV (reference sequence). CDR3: CASSYGVGDAQYF. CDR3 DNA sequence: TGTGCCAGCAGTTATGGGGTGGGGGATGCGCAGTATTTT.